The rows below give T cell receptor beta chains drawn from one sample of a study of cytomegalovirus exposure and HLA in healthy donors. TCRdb's copy holds only in-frame clones and misses some; the assay was immunoSEQ multiplex PCR. The sample includes 100,000 to 150,000 clones, 75% to 90% of them seen just once. The sequencing sample was made of PBMCs. Every receptor here comes from a woman aged 18-29 years in good health and CMV-seronegative. Both conserved end residues are trimmed from each CDR3. Each record gives: J gene, V gene, CDR3 protein.

>TRBJ2-3|TRBV6-1
AMGGGTSFLVAQY
>TRBJ2-1|TRBV7-9
ASSFPRGYGNEQF
>TRBJ1-5|TRBV28
ASSHAGTGPGISNQPQH
>TRBJ2-5|TRBV27
ASSLLGQGQETQY
>TRBJ1-1|TRBV19
ASSPGGAGTEAF
>TRBJ2-7|TRBV6-6
ASSYSRTSGSYEQY
>TRBJ2-1|TRBV6-4
ASSEYPERGNEQF
>TRBJ2-4|TRBV6-1
ASMEDLAKNIQY
>TRBJ2-7|TRBV5-1
ASRPGLATYEQY
>TRBJ2-2|TRBV5-4
ARDGAGKTGELF
>TRBJ1-4|TRBV2
ASSEAESGEKLF
>TRBJ1-4|TRBV28
ASSTGTVNEKLF
>TRBJ2-7|TRBV4-1
ASSQGAGGINYEQY
>TRBJ2-5|TRBV9
ASSVGTLEETQY
>TRBJ2-3|TRBV10-3
AISRSSDTQY
>TRBJ2-2|TRBV28
ASLLTNTGELF
>TRBJ2-2|TRBV11-3
ASSLRGPGTGELF
>TRBJ2-7|TRBV15
ATSKGGRAHEQY
>TRBJ2-3|TRBV11-2
ASSLGWPKSTDTQY
>TRBJ2-7|TRBV11-3
ASLAGGPSGHSYEQY